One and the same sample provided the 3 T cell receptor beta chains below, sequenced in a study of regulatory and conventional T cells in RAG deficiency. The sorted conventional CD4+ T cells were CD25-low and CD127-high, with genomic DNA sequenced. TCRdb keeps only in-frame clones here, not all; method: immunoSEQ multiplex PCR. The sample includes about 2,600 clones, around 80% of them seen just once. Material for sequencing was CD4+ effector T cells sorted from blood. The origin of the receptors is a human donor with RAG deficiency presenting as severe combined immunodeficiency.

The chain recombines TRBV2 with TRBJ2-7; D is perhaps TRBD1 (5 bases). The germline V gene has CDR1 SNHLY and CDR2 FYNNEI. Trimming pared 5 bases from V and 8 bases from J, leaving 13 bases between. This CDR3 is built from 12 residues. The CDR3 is CASSRQLIQQYF. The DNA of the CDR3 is TGTGCCAGCAGTAGACAGCTGATCCAGCAGTACTTC.

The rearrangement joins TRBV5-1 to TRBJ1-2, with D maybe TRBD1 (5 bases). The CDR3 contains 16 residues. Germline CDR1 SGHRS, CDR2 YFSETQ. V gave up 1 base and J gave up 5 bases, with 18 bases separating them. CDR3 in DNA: TGCGCCAGCAGCTTGTTCGGCAGGGCTGCTTCTTATGGCTACACCTTC. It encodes CASSLFGRAASYGYTF.

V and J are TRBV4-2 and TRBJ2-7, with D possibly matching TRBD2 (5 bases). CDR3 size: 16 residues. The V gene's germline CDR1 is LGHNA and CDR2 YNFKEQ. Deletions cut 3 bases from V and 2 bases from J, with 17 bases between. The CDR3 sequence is CASSQAGVLLPYEQYF. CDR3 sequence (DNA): TGTGCCAGCAGCCAGGCCGGGGTCCTTTTACCCTACGAGCAGTACTTC.